This passage covers 9 T cell receptor beta chains from one sample sequenced in a study of T cells in Graves' hyperthyroidism and ophthalmopathy. TCR beta CDR3 regions were amplified from RNA. Initially, a first-round RT-PCR of the TCR CDR3 employed the HTBI primer set. TCRdb reprocessed the multiplex PCR reads via MiXCR and lists one record per CDR3 protein. This sample has over 150,000 distinct CDR3 sequences; about a sixth occur once, and the top ten carry more than 50%. Material: blood. These receptor sequences come from a woman between 45 and 65 years old with Graves' hyperthyroidism.

The V and J genes are TRBV12-3 or TRBV12-4 and TRBJ2-6; TRBD2 matches at 8 bases. Trimming cost V 1 base and J 0 bases; bases outside gene matches: 2. The CDR3 is 17 amino acids. The CDR3 is CASSLVAGLSGANVLTF. In DNA, the CDR3 is TGTGCCAGCAGTTTAGTAGCGGGGCTCTCTGGGGCCAACGTCCTGACTTTC.

The rearrangement uses TRBV7-2 and TRBJ2-7; possibly TRBD2 for D (5 bases). The CDR3 length is 13 residues. The germline V gene has CDR1 SGHTA and CDR2 FQGNSA. The V end lost 5 bases, the J end lost 3 bases, and 11 bases lay between the germline ends. The CDR3 is CASSLRTVYEQYF. The CDR3 DNA is TGTGCCAGCAGCCTCCGGACTGTCTACGAGCAGTACTTC.

This clonotype was found many times. The rearrangement uses TRBV10-3 and TRBJ2-2, with D possibly matching TRBD2 (5 bases). Germline CDR1 ENHRY, CDR2 SYGVKD. CDR3 length equals 14 residues. Trimming stripped 7 bases from V and 1 base from J, with 10 bases between. CDR3 protein: CAINGGRNTGELFF. The CDR3 coding sequence is TGTGCCATCAACGGAGGCAGGAACACCGGGGAGCTGTTTTTT.

V and J are TRBV3-1 and TRBJ1-2; the D is unclear. V lost 3 bases and J 12 bases, leaving 17 bases between the germline ends. Germline V gives CDR1 LGHDT, CDR2 YNNKEL (reference sequence). The CDR3 extends over 13 amino acids. Written as DNA, the CDR3 is TGTGCCAGCAGCCAGTCGTGGAGCCCGGGAAACACCTTC. Translated, it gives CASSQSWSPGNTF.

This clonotype came up a few times. The genes are TRBV5-6 and TRBJ2-1, with TRBD1 matching over 9 bases. Trimming removed 4 bases from V and 11 bases from J; junction bases left unmatched: 10. The length of the CDR3 is 14 residues. Germline CDR1 and CDR2: SGHDT and YYEEEE. The CDR3 bases are TGTGCCAGCAGCACGACCTGGACAGGGGCTAAGCAGTTCTTC. As protein: CASSTTWTGAKQFF.

V and J are TRBV5-1 and TRBJ2-6; no reliable D call. Germline CDR1 and CDR2: SGHRS and YFSETQ. The V and J ends lost 4 bases and 2 bases respectively, with 13 bases between them. The CDR3 runs 16 residues. CDR3 bases: TGCGCCAGCAGCCAAGAAGGCGGACCTGGGGCCAACGTCCTGACTTTC. Residues: CASSQEGGPGANVLTF.

The chain employs TRBV10-1 and TRBJ2-3, with TRBD1 identical over 7 bases. CDR3 size: 14 residues. The trim removed 6 bases at V and 3 bases at J, leaving 6 bases unmatched. In germline, CDR1 is WNHNN, CDR2 SYGVQD (reference sequence). The CDR3: CASSRDSTTDTQYF. The CDR3 coding sequence is TGCGCCAGCAGCCGGGACAGCACTACAGATACGCAGTATTTT.

In this sample, this clonotype turned up a few times. J is TRBJ2-1 and V is TRBV7-9, with D unresolved. Trimming left V 5 bases short and J 12 bases short, with 14 bases between. CDR1 is SEHNR, CDR2 FQNEAQ, per germline (reference sequence). The CDR3 has 12 residues. CDR3: CASSPTVIGQFF. The CDR3 bases are TGTGCCAGCAGCCCAACAGTTATTGGGCAGTTCTTC.

There are a few counts of this clonotype. This rearrangement joins TRBV7-3 to TRBJ2-1, with D perhaps matching TRBD2 (6 bases). Germline lookup yields CDR1 SGHTA and CDR2 FQGTGA. This CDR3 region has 15 residues. V gave up 3 bases and J gave up 3 bases, with 12 bases separating them. The chain's CDR3 is CASSFEAGYYNEQFF. The CDR3 DNA reads TGTGCCAGCAGCTTCGAAGCGGGCTACTACAATGAGCAGTTCTTC.